This TCR beta chain was retrieved from a study of response to subunit inactivated influenza vaccine. Trimming stripped 8 bases from V and 2 bases from J, with 10 bases between. This CDR3 comprises 12 residues. Germline V gene data show CDR1 as MDHEN and CDR2 as SYDVKM. MiXCR, applied by TCRdb to the RT-PCR reads, yields one record per CDR3 protein. The sample consists of fewer than 650,000 distinct CDR3 sequences, approximately 12% of them appearing once. Findings and limits, study-wide: After each seasonal influenza vaccination, few new T cells are recruited, the authors suggested.

Points on this clonotype: Its antigen is undetermined.

This sequence was found in a man aged 45 to 65 who received an inactivated influenza vaccine. Sequencing was performed on PBMCs from blood, taken roughly 46 days after vaccination. This rearrangement joins TRBV28 to TRBJ2-7, with D possibly being TRBD1 or TRBD2 (6 bases each). The CDR3 nucleotides read TGTGCCAGCGTAGGGGGGACCTACGAGCAGTACTTC. Translation: CASVGGTYEQYF.